The entry that follows covers one T cell receptor (beta chain) sequence. The sort gate was single viable CD3+CD4+CD8-CD45RO+ cells for memory CD4+ T cells. Serum IgG to CMV pp150, pp28, p38 and p52 defined serostatus. The sample originates from a study of memory CD4+ T cells and cytomegalovirus serostatus. About the study: Healthy Belgian adult donors included about nine CMV-positive and some 24 CMV-negative people.

CDR3 size: 14 residues. CDR1 and CDR2 from the germline V gene are SGHTA and FQGNSA. V lost 2 bases, J lost 1 base, and 9 bases lay in between. Some clones are missing from TCRdb's copy, which holds only in-frame ones; the method was immunoSEQ multiplex PCR. Of 28,000 or so clones listed, about 78% are singletons. The sequence derives from an adult in good health and CMV-seronegative. Sequencing was carried out using memory CD4+ T cells from blood. The J gene is TRBJ2-7, the V gene TRBV7-2; D is undetermined. The CDR3 spells CASSLNMGSYEQYF. The CDR3 nucleotides are TGTGCCAGCAGCTTAAATATGGGGTCCTACGAGCAGTACTTC.